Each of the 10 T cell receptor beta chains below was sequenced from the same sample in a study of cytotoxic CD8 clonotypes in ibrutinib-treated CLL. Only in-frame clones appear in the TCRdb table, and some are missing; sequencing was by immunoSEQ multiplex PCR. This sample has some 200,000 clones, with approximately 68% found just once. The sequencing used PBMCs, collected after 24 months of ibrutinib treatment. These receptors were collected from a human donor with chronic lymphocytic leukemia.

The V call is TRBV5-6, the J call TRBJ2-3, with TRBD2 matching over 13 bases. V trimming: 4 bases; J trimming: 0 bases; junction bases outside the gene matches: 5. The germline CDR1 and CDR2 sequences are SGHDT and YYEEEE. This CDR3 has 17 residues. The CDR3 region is CASSMGLAGPSTDTQYF. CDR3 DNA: TGTGCCAGCAGCATGGGACTAGCGGGACCTAGCACAGATACGCAGTATTTT. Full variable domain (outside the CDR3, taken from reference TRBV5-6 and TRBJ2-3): DAGVTQSPTHLIKTRGQQVTLRCSPKSGHDTVSWYQQALGQGPQFIFQYYEEEERQRGNFPDRFSGHQFPNYSSELNVNALLLGDSALYLCASSMGLAGPSTDTQYFGPGTRLTVL.

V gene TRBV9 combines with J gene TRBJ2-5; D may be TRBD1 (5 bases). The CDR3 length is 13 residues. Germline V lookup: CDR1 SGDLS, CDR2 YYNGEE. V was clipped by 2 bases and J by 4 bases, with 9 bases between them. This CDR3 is CASSVGQSETQYF. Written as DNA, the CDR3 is TGTGCCAGCAGCGTGGGGCAGTCAGAGACCCAGTACTTC.

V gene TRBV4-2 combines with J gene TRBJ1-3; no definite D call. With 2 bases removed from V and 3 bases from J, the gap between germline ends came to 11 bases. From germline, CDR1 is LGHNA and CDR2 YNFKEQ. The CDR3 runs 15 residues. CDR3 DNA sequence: TGTGCCAGCAGCCAACCCAACCTGGGTGGAAACACCATATATTTT. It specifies CASSQPNLGGNTIYF.

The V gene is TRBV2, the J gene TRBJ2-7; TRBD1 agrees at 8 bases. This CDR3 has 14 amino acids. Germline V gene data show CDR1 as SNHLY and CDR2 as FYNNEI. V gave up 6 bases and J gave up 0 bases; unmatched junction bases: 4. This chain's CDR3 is CASRGDRYSYEQYF. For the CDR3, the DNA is TGTGCCAGCAGGGGGGACAGGTACTCCTACGAGCAGTACTTC.

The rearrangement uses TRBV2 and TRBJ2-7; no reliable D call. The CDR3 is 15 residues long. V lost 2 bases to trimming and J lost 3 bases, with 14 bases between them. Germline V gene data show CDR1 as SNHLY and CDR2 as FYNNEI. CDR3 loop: CASSESLVGLYEQYF. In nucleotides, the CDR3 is TGTGCCAGCAGTGAATCACTGGTAGGCCTCTACGAGCAGTACTTC.

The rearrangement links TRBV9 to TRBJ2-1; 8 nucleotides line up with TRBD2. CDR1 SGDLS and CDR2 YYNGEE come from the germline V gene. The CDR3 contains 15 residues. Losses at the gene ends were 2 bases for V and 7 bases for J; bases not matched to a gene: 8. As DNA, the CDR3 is TGTGCCAGCAGCGTTATACTAGCGGAGGAAAATGAGCAGTTCTTC. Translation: CASSVILAEENEQFF.

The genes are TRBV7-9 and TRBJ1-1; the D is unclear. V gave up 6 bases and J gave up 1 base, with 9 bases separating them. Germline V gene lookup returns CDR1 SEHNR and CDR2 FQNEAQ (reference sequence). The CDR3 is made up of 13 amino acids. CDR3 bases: TGTGCCAGCAGACTCACAGAGAACACTGAAGCTTTCTTT. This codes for CASRLTENTEAFF. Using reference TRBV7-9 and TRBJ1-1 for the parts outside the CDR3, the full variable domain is DTGVSQNPRHKITKRGQNVTFRCDPISEHNRLYWYRQTLGQGPEFLTYFQNEAQLEKSRLLSDRFSAERPKGSFSTLEIQRTEQGDSAMYLCASRLTENTEAFFGQGTRLTVV.

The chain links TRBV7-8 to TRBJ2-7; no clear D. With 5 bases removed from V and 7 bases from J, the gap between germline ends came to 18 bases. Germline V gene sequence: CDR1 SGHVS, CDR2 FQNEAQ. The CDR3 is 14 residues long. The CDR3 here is CASSARRPLEEQYF. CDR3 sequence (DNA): TGTGCCAGCAGCGCCCGCCGGCCCCTGGAGGAGCAGTACTTC.

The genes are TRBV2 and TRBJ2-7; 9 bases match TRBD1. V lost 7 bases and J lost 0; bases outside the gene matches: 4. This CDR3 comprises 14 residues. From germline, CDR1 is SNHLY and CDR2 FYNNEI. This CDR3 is CASTGTGHSYEQYF. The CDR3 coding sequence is TGTGCCAGCACGGGGACAGGGCACTCCTACGAGCAGTACTTC.

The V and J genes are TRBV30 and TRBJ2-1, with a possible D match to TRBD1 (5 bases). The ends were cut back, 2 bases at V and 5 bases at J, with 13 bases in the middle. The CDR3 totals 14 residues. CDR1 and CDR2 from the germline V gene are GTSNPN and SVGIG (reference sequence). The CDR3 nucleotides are TGTGCCTGGAGTAGGGGTGCAGATAACAATGAGCAGTTCTTC. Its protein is CAWSRGADNNEQFF.